The 16 T cell receptor beta chains given below trace back to one sample, sequenced in a study of graft-versus-host responses after intestinal transplantation. No cognate antigen is known for these TCRs. Sequencing was performed with immunoSEQ multiplex PCR; in TCRdb, only in-frame clones are kept and a portion is missing. The sample holds 96,000 or so clones; about 90% are singletons and the top ten take 0.15% to 0.2%. This specimen was unstimulated CD4+ T cells sorted from spleen or lymph node cells, taken before intestinal transplant. The receptor source for this set is a human donor who received an intestinal transplant.

This chain joins TRBV6-6 and TRBJ1-2; unclear D gene. CDR1 and CDR2 from the germline V gene are MNHNY and SVGAGI (reference sequence). The CDR3 extends over 13 amino acids. Trimming pared 6 bases from V and 8 bases from J, leaving 16 bases between. As DNA, the CDR3 is TGTGCCAGCAGCTCCGAGGGAGGTGAAGGCTACACCTTC. Translated: CASSSEGGEGYTF.

The V gene is TRBV2, the J gene TRBJ1-5, with 7 bases matching TRBD1. Germline loops: CDR1 SNHLY, CDR2 FYNNEI. J lost 6 bases, V lost 3 bases, and 5 bases had no gene match. There are 14 residues in the CDR3. CDR3 sequence: CASSDYRGSQPQHF. CDR3 nucleotide sequence: TGTGCCAGCAGTGATTACAGGGGCAGTCAGCCCCAGCATTTT.

CDR3 DNA: TGTGCCAGCAGCCCAGGGGTGGGAGAGACCCAGTACTTC. This sequence encodes CASSPGVGETQYF. The chain joins TRBV7-7 to TRBJ2-5, with a weak D call TRBD1 (6 bases). CDR3 length equals 13 residues. Germline CDR1 SSHAT, CDR2 FNYEAQ (reference sequence). V was cut by 5 bases and J by 4 bases, with 11 bases left in between.

V and J are TRBV18 and TRBJ1-1; D ambiguous. The CDR3 contains 14 residues. Germline loops: CDR1 KGHSH, CDR2 LQKENI. Deletions cut 5 bases from V and 1 base from J, with 11 bases between. The CDR3 DNA reads as TGTGCCAGCTCATTGCAACAGACGAACACTGAAGCTTTCTTT. The encoded protein is CASSLQQTNTEAFF.

The V and J genes are TRBV4-2 and TRBJ1-1; 7 bases align to TRBD1. This CDR3 contains 14 residues. Trimming removed 2 bases from V and 8 bases from J; junction bases left unmatched: 8. CDR1 and CDR2 (germline): LGHNA, YNFKEQ. In DNA, the CDR3 is TGTGCCAGCAGCCAACCACAGGGGTTCCGCGAAGCTTTCTTT. Encoded protein: CASSQPQGFREAFF.

The chain carries TRBV2 and TRBJ2-2; TRBD2 matches at 12 bases. The CDR3 contains 17 residues. CDR1 is SNHLY and CDR2 is FYNNEI in the germline V gene. After removal of 6 bases from V and 7 bases from J, the junction contained 12 bases not matched to a gene. The CDR3 sequence: CASRTLAGGLSGGELFF. DNA for the CDR3: TGTGCCAGCAGAACCCTAGCGGGGGGGCTTTCGGGCGGGGAGCTGTTTTTT.

The chain employs TRBV9 and TRBJ2-3, with TRBD1 matching over 8 bases. Germline CDR1 SGDLS, CDR2 YYNGEE. J lost 1 base, V lost 0 bases, and 1 base had no gene match. The CDR3 runs 15 residues. In nucleotides, the CDR3 is TGTGCCAGCAGCGTAGCGGGACAGGGCACAGATACGCAGTATTTT. This translates into CASSVAGQGTDTQYF.

This clone appeared once. V and J are TRBV19 and TRBJ2-7, with 9 bases fitting TRBD1. The CDR3 contains 15 residues. Germline V gene lookup returns CDR1 LNHDA and CDR2 SQIVND (reference sequence). V gave up 4 bases and J gave up 3 bases; unmatched junction bases: 7. CDR3 protein: CASSRGQGPIYEQYF. The CDR3 DNA is TGTGCCAGTAGTAGAGGACAGGGGCCTATCTACGAGCAGTACTTC.

V gene TRBV7-9 combines with J gene TRBJ2-2; 8 nucleotides agree with TRBD2. Per germline, CDR1 SEHNR and CDR2 FQNEAQ (reference sequence). V dropped 3 bases and J dropped 0; count of bases not matched to a gene: 6. CDR3 length equals 17 residues. The CDR3 bases are TGTGCCAGCAGCTTTCACGGGAGGGCCCCGAACACCGGGGAGCTGTTTTTT. Protein sequence: CASSFHGRAPNTGELFF.

This chain links TRBV6-6 with TRBJ1-4; TRBD1 aligns across 8 bases. Losses at the gene ends were 2 bases for V and 4 bases for J; bases not matched to a gene: 3. Germline values: CDR1 MNHNY, CDR2 SVGAGI (reference sequence). The CDR3 sequence is 15 residues long. The CDR3 protein is CASSYSDRGNEKLFF. The CDR3 DNA reads as TGTGCCAGCAGTTACAGTGACAGGGGTAATGAAAAACTGTTTTTT.

The chain recombines TRBV7-2 with TRBJ2-1; the match to TRBD2 covers 12 bases. V lost 2 bases and J lost 6; bases outside the gene matches: 8. The CDR3 loop spans 17 amino acids. CDR1 is SGHTA, CDR2 FQGNSA, per germline. The CDR3 DNA is TGTGCCAGCAGCTTACTGGGAGCGACTAGCGGGAGCAATGAGCAGTTCTTC. Protein sequence: CASSLLGATSGSNEQFF.

This sequence joins TRBV9 and TRBJ2-5, with TRBD2 matching over 8 bases. The CDR3 extends over 18 amino acids. From germline, CDR1 is SGDLS and CDR2 YYNGEE. Germline trimming cut 0 bases from V and 1 base from J; bases unmatched to any gene: 11. In nucleotides, the CDR3 is TGTGCCAGCAGCGTAGCTGACACGGGAGGGCCCCCCCAAGAGACCCAGTACTTC. Translation: CASSVADTGGPPQETQYF.

The chain uses TRBV6-1 and TRBJ1-2; D is possibly TRBD1 (5 bases). Looked up from germline, CDR1 is MNHNS and CDR2 is SASEGT. This CDR3 spans 13 amino acids. V gave up 8 bases and J gave up 8 bases, with 18 bases separating them. CDR3 amino acids: CASSYGGAQGYTF. As DNA, the CDR3 is TGTGCCAGCTCGTACGGAGGGGCTCAAGGCTACACCTTC.

The gene calls are TRBV7-9 and TRBJ2-3; TRBD1 aligns across 7 bases. The junction had 7 bases not matched to a gene; V was cut back by 1 base and J by 0 bases. The CDR3 loop spans 17 amino acids. Germline V lookup: CDR1 SEHNR, CDR2 FQNEAQ (reference sequence). The CDR3 here is CASSLVRDSISTDTQYF. The CDR3 DNA reads TGTGCCAGCAGCTTAGTCCGGGACAGTATAAGCACAGATACGCAGTATTTT.

This clone was observed a handful of times. The chain links TRBV29-1 to TRBJ2-4; 9 positions match TRBD2. Per germline, CDR1 SQVTM and CDR2 ANQGSEA. The V and J ends lost 5 bases and 2 bases, in that order; junction bases with no gene match: 7. This CDR3 has 15 amino acids. The CDR3 bases are TGCAGCGTTACTAGCGGGCGAGGGTCCAAAAACATTCAGTACTTC. Translated: CSVTSGRGSKNIQYF.

The CDR3 protein is CASSLSGQYEKLFF. CDR3 coding DNA: TGTGCCAGCAGCTTATCGGGACAGTATGAAAAACTGTTTTTT. V gene TRBV7-2 combines with J gene TRBJ1-4; 7 nucleotides agree with TRBD1. Trimming took 2 bases from V and 6 from J; bases not matched to a gene: 3. Per germline, CDR1 SGHTA and CDR2 FQGNSA. The CDR3 has 14 amino acids. Full variable domain (remainder filled in from reference TRBV7-2 and TRBJ1-4): GAGVSQSPSNKVTEKGKDVELRCDPISGHTALYWYRQSLGQGLEFLIYFQGNSAPDKSGLPSDRFSAERTGGSVSTLTIQRTQQEDSAVYLCASSLSGQYEKLFFGSGTQLSVL.